Below, 27 T cell receptor beta chains from the same sample are listed, as sequenced in a study of neoadjuvant anti-PD-1 for oral cavity cancer (dated by TCRdb to about 2021). Library method: the immunoSEQ multiplex PCR assay. This is the immuneACCESS table as TCRdb keeps it, with only in-frame sequences that have V and J called. A part of the clones is gone; compared with another copy, unresolved V genes explain less than half, and the rest is unexplained. Counted in this sample were 60,000 to 80,000 clones; roughly three quarters of them appeared once. The ten top clones hold just over 2.5% of the sample. The time point label of this sample denotes: before neoadjuvant nivolumab. This specimen consisted of PBMCs, obtained before nivolumab (anti-PD-1) treatment. These receptors all come from a person between 35 and 79 years old with oral cavity squamous cell carcinoma.

CDR3: CASSPGQGGYGYTF. The CDR3 DNA reads TGTGCCAGCAGCCCGGGACAGGGGGGCTATGGCTACACCTTC. The chain employs TRBV16 and TRBJ1-2, with 11 bases matching TRBD1. Germline V CDR1 and CDR2: KGHSY, FQNENV. The CDR3 totals 14 residues. V shed 4 bases and J 4 bases; nucleotides not matched to a gene: 2.

The genes are TRBV6-1 and TRBJ2-5; D is unclear. This CDR3 contains 14 residues. The germline V gene has CDR1 MNHNS and CDR2 SASEGT. The V gene lost 1 base and the J gene lost 2 bases, with 8 bases spanning the gap. DNA of the CDR3: TGTGCCAGCAGTGAAGACAGACCGCAAGAGACCCAGTACTTC. Translation: CASSEDRPQETQYF.

This clone was observed a handful of times. This chain connects TRBV7-2 to TRBJ2-1; a possible D gene is TRBD1 (5 bases). V was cut by 4 bases and J by 10 bases, with 17 bases left in between. The CDR3 loop spans 14 amino acids. The germline V gene encodes CDR1 SGHTA and CDR2 FQGNSA. CDR3 region: CASSSQGDLGEQFF. CDR3 nucleotide sequence: TGTGCCAGCAGCTCCCAGGGCGACCTCGGGGAGCAGTTCTTC.

This chain uses TRBV19 with TRBJ1-5, with TRBD1 as a possible D gene (5 bases). Germline assignment: CDR1 LNHDA and CDR2 SQIVND (reference sequence). The length of the CDR3 is 19 residues. V lost 3 bases to trimming and J lost 2 bases, with 23 bases between them. CDR3 residues: CASSMGRVVSWGGNQPQHF. CDR3 sequence (DNA): TGTGCCAGTAGTATGGGCAGGGTTGTTTCGTGGGGTGGCAATCAGCCCCAGCATTTT.

The chain is built from TRBV5-1 and TRBJ2-7, with 9 bases aligning to TRBD2. Germline CDR1 is SGHRS and CDR2 is YFSETQ. The CDR3 contains 15 residues. V lost 3 bases, J lost 2 bases, and 6 bases stayed unmatched. The CDR3 loop is CASSYQREEPYEQYF. CDR3 sequence (DNA): TGCGCCAGCAGCTATCAGCGGGAGGAGCCCTACGAGCAGTACTTC.

The V gene is TRBV11-2, the J gene TRBJ2-6, with 7 bases that match TRBD2. Germline loops: CDR1 SGHAT, CDR2 FQNNGV. Trimming at V came to 5 bases and at J to 1 base, leaving 8 bases not matched to a gene. The CDR3 covers 17 residues. The CDR3 loop reads CASSPLALTSGANVLTF. In DNA form, the CDR3 reads TGTGCCAGCAGCCCACTAGCGCTGACTTCTGGGGCCAACGTCCTGACTTTC.

This clone appeared once. V is TRBV7-2 and J is TRBJ2-7, with a possible D match to TRBD1 (6 bases). Germline CDR1 is SGHTA and CDR2 is FQGNSA. V was trimmed by 4 bases and J by 0 bases, leaving 13 bases between them. This CDR3 has 15 residues. The CDR3: CASSSRTVSSYEQYF. CDR3 coding DNA: TGTGCCAGCAGCTCTCGGACAGTGAGCTCCTACGAGCAGTACTTC.

This clone is deemed medium-sized. CDR3 sequence: CASSYGGATEAFF. CDR3 nucleotide sequence: TGTGCCAGCAGTTACGGGGGGGCCACTGAAGCTTTCTTT. This chain links TRBV6-6 with TRBJ1-1, with D perhaps TRBD1 (6 bases). V lost 2 bases and J 4 bases, leaving 8 bases between the germline ends. CDR1 MNHNY and CDR2 SVGAGI come from the germline V gene (reference sequence). The CDR3 extends over 13 amino acids.

Remarks on this clone: Other DNA sequences of this sample code for an identical CDR3. The chain joins TRBV5-1 to TRBJ1-3; D unclear. This CDR3 has 14 residues. Trimming took off 0 bases at V and 0 bases at J, with 4 bases between the two ends. CDR1 is SGHRS and CDR2 is YFSETQ in the germline V gene. The CDR3: CASSLGYSGNTIYF. The CDR3 DNA reads TGCGCCAGCAGCTTGGGGTACTCTGGAAACACCATATATTTT.

This clone was seen a few times. The J gene is TRBJ2-7, the V gene TRBV15, with D unresolved. The CDR3 contains 13 residues. V lost 3 bases and J lost 6, with 12 bases in between. The germline CDR1 and CDR2 sequences are LNHNV and YYDKDF (reference sequence). The CDR3 DNA sequence: TGTGCCACCAGCAGGGAGATAATAGGCGAGCAGTACTTC. Protein product: CATSREIIGEQYF.

To note about this clone: The sample has other DNA sequences that encode this CDR3 too. The chain links TRBV7-9 to TRBJ1-6, with 8 bases lining up with TRBD1. Germline V lookup: CDR1 SEHNR, CDR2 FQNEAQ (reference sequence). V was pared by 6 bases and J by 5 bases, with 6 bases of the junction left unmatched. There are 15 residues in the CDR3. The CDR3 DNA sequence: TGTGCCAGCAGTTCCGGGACAGGAAATAATTCACCCCTCCACTTT. Translating it yields CASSSGTGNNSPLHF.

The genes are TRBV6-6 and TRBJ2-7; no reliable D call. This CDR3 is 13 amino acids long. Trimming pared 0 bases from V and 3 bases from J, leaving 6 bases between. CDR1 is MNHNY, CDR2 SVGAGI, per germline (reference sequence). The CDR3 sequence is CASSYSSDYEQYF. The CDR3 region has the DNA TGTGCCAGCAGTTACTCGAGTGACTACGAGCAGTACTTC.

The V gene is TRBV5-6, the J gene TRBJ1-4, with D maybe TRBD1 (5 bases). Germline CDR1 SGHDT, CDR2 YYEEEE. V was pared by 0 bases and J by 4 bases, with 7 bases between. The CDR3 length is 14 residues. Written as DNA, the CDR3 is TGTGCCAGCAGCTTGGGGGGGATTAATGAAAAACTGTTTTTT. Its protein product is CASSLGGINEKLFF.

V usage is TRBV27 and J usage is TRBJ2-3; unclear D gene. Trimming took off 2 bases at V and 1 base at J, with 4 bases between the two ends. This CDR3 is built from 13 residues. The germline CDR1 and CDR2 sequences are MNHEY and SMNVEV (reference sequence). DNA for the CDR3: TGTGCCAGCAGTTTACTTGGCACAGATACGCAGTATTTT. It translates to CASSLLGTDTQYF.

The chain employs TRBV27 and TRBJ2-5, with D maybe TRBD2 (6 bases). Germline loops: CDR1 MNHEY, CDR2 SMNVEV (reference sequence). V was clipped by 7 bases and J by 2 bases, with 14 bases between them. This CDR3 has 14 amino acids. The CDR3: CASKRGGAQETQYF. CDR3 in DNA: TGTGCCAGCAAGAGGGGAGGCGCGCAAGAGACCCAGTACTTC.

J is TRBJ2-1 and V is TRBV13; 7 bases align to TRBD2. With V trimmed by 0 bases and J by 5 bases, 7 bases remained unmatched. Germline CDR1 reads PRHDT; CDR2 reads FYEKMQ (reference sequence). The CDR3 has 16 amino acids. This CDR3 is CASSLGWAGVNNEQFF. CDR3 bases: TGTGCCAGCAGCTTAGGCTGGGCGGGAGTAAACAATGAGCAGTTCTTC.

The chain employs TRBV11-2 and TRBJ2-7; 7 bases are a match to TRBD2. The CDR3 covers 14 residues. The trim removed 7 bases at V and 4 bases at J, leaving 10 bases unmatched. Germline CDR1 and CDR2: SGHAT and FQNNGV. The CDR3 region is CASIAGGRGYEQYF. For the CDR3, the DNA is TGTGCCAGCATAGCGGGTGGCCGGGGGTACGAGCAGTACTTC.

The rearrangement joins TRBV19 to TRBJ2-1, with a weak D call TRBD1 (6 bases). Germline loops: CDR1 LNHDA, CDR2 SQIVND (reference sequence). The CDR3 runs 16 residues. V lost 1 base and J lost 6, with 16 bases in between. The CDR3 spells CASSIVNRAGSNEQFF. The CDR3 DNA is TGTGCCAGTAGTATAGTGAACAGGGCCGGGTCCAATGAGCAGTTCTTC.

The rearrangement links TRBV7-2 to TRBJ1-2; 8 positions match TRBD1. With 6 bases clipped from V and 5 bases from J, the junction kept 8 bases outside the gene matches. The CDR3 length is 14 residues. Germline-derived CDR1 and CDR2 are SGHTA and FQGNSA. The CDR3 DNA reads as TGTGCCAGCAGGGCAGCAGGGGGCACGTATGGCTACACCTTC. Translation gives CASRAAGGTYGYTF.

J is TRBJ2-3 and V is TRBV10-3; 11 nucleotides line up with TRBD2. Germline CDR1 and CDR2: ENHRY and SYGVKD. The V segment lost 6 bases and the J segment 5 bases; nucleotides outside the gene matches: 7. This CDR3 has 15 residues. The CDR3 protein is CAIRPLAGGQDTQYF. The CDR3 bases are TGTGCCATCAGACCCCTAGCGGGGGGTCAAGATACGCAGTATTTT.

This chain uses TRBV7-9 with TRBJ1-3; D is perhaps TRBD1 (5 bases). The V end lost 3 bases, the J end lost 6 bases, and 6 bases lay between the germline ends. This CDR3 spans 12 amino acids. Germline loops: CDR1 SEHNR, CDR2 FQNEAQ (reference sequence). The CDR3 region is CASSLGVNTIYF. The CDR3, as DNA: TGTGCCAGCAGCTTGGGGGTAAACACCATATATTTT.

This chain uses TRBV7-6 with TRBJ2-3; no reliable D call. The CDR3 runs to 15 residues. CDR1 and CDR2 (germline): SGHVS, FNYEAQ. V was clipped by 0 bases and J by 2 bases, with 9 bases between them. The CDR3 is CASSLADRITDTQYF. In DNA, the CDR3 is TGTGCCAGCAGCTTAGCCGATCGTATCACAGATACGCAGTATTTT.

The CDR3 here is CASSATDRGTEAFF. The CDR3 DNA follows: TGTGCCAGCAGCGCGACCGACAGGGGGACTGAAGCTTTCTTT. The rearrangement links TRBV7-9 to TRBJ1-1; TRBD1 matches 9 bases. Germline values: CDR1 SEHNR, CDR2 FQNEAQ (reference sequence). V lost 5 bases, J lost 5 bases, and 6 bases stayed unmatched. The CDR3 is made up of 14 amino acids.

The CDR3 spells CATRGEGAGSYEQYF. The DNA for the CDR3 is TGTGCCACTAGAGGCGAGGGTGCGGGTTCCTACGAGCAGTACTTC. The chain is built from TRBV27 and TRBJ2-7, with TRBD2 as a possible D gene (5 bases). Trimming took 10 bases from V and 1 from J, leaving 20 bases between them. The CDR3 totals 15 residues. CDR1 MNHEY and CDR2 SMNVEV come from the germline V gene (reference sequence).

This chain's CDR3 is CASSSTVGYGYTF. The CDR3 DNA follows: TGCGCCAGCAGCTCCACAGTCGGCTATGGCTACACCTTC. This chain links TRBV5-1 with TRBJ1-2; no clear D gene. Germline V gives CDR1 SGHRS, CDR2 YFSETQ. The CDR3 contains 13 residues. Trimming removed 3 bases at V and 4 bases at J, with 10 bases between.

The count of this clone is one. The V gene is TRBV10-3, the J gene TRBJ1-6; a possible D gene is TRBD1 (5 bases). This CDR3 contains 15 residues. Germline V gene lookup returns CDR1 ENHRY and CDR2 SYGVKD. Trimming stripped 0 bases from V and 9 bases from J, with 12 bases between. The CDR3 DNA is TGTGCCATCAGTGAGTCGGGCAGGGTGCGTTCACCCCTCCACTTT. This gives the protein CAISESGRVRSPLHF.

The genes are TRBV15 and TRBJ1-5; 9 nucleotides match TRBD1. V lost 5 bases and J lost 2; bases outside the gene matches: 13. Germline V gene data show CDR1 as LNHNV and CDR2 as YYDKDF (reference sequence). This CDR3 spans 18 amino acids. In nucleotides, the CDR3 is TGTGCCACCAGCGGGACAGGGTTAGTTCGGGATCGCAATCAGCCCCAGCATTTT. Amino acid sequence: CATSGTGLVRDRNQPQHF.